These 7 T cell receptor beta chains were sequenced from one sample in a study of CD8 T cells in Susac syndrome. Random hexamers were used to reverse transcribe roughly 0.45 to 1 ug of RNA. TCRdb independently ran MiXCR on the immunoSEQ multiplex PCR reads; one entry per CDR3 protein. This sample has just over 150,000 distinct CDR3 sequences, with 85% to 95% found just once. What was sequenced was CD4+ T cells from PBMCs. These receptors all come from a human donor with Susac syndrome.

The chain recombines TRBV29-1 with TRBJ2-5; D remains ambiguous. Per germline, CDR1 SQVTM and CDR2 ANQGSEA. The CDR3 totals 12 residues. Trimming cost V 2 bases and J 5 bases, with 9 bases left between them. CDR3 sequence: CSVELTGETQYF. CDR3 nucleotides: TGCAGCGTTGAACTAACCGGGGAGACCCAGTACTTC.

CDR3 DNA sequence: TGTGCCAGCAGCCAGGTTACGGGGGGCGGGAATGAGCAGTTCTTC. This gives the protein CASSQVTGGGNEQFF. The V call is TRBV4-2, the J call TRBJ2-1; D perhaps matches TRBD2 (7 bases). This CDR3 has 15 residues. Germline V gene lookup returns CDR1 LGHNA and CDR2 YNFKEQ. Trimming stripped 3 bases from V and 7 bases from J, with 16 bases between.

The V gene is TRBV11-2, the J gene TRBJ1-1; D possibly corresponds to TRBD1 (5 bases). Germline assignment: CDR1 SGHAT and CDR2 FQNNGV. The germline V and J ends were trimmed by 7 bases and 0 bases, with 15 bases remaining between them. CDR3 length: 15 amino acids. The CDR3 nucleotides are TGTGCCAGCATTCCCGGGAAGGGGATGAACACTGAAGCTTTCTTT. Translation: CASIPGKGMNTEAFF. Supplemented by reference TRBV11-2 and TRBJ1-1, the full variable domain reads EAGVAQSPRYKIIEKRQSVAFWCNPISGHATLYWYQQILGQGPKLLIQFQNNGVVDDSQLPKDRFSAERLKGVDSTLKIQPAKLEDSAVYLCASIPGKGMNTEAFFGQGTRLTVV.

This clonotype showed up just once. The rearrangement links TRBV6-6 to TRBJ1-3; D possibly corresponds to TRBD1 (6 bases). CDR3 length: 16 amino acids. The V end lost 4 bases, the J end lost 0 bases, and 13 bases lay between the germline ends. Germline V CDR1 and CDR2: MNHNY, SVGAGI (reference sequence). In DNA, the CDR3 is TGTGCCAGCAGTTCGCAGGGGTCTTTCTCTGGAAACACCATATATTTT. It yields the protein CASSSQGSFSGNTIYF.

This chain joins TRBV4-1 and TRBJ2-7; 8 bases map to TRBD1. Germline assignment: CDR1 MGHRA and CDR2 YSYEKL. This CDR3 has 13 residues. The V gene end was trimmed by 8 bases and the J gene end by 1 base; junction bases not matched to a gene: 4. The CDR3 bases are TGCGCCAGCCCGACAGGGGCTTCCTACGAGCAGTACTTC. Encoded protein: CASPTGASYEQYF.

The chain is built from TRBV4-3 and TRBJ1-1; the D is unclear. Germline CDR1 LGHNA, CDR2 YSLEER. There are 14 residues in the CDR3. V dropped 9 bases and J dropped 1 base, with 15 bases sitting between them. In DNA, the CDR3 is TGCGCCAGTCCTGAGGGAAGGAGGAACACTGAAGCTTTCTTT. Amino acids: CASPEGRRNTEAFF.

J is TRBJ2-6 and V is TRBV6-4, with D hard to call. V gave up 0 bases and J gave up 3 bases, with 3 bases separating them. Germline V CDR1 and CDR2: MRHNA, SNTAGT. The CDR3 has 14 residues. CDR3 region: CASSDSVGANVLTF. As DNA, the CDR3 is TGTGCCAGCAGTGACTCGGTTGGGGCCAACGTCCTGACTTTC.